The entry that follows covers one T cell receptor (beta chain) sequence. The sample comes from a study of blood T cell repertoires in COVID-19. For the study at large: Samples taken during acute and convalescent COVID-19 were collected in the United States, Italy and Spain. Nucleic acid was either cDNA or gDNA, and it came from T cells, B-cell-depleted T cells, or PBMCs.

The CDR3 is made up of 14 amino acids. V trimming: 5 bases; J trimming: 8 bases; junction bases outside the gene matches: 9. Germline CDR1 reads LNHDA; CDR2 reads SQIVND (reference sequence). Authors' methods: Cell counts per sample came from amplifying reference gene primers. Some clones are missing from TCRdb's copy, which holds only in-frame ones; the method was immunoSEQ multiplex PCR. That table furnishes V, J and clone size, whereas the DNA furnished D and trimming. The sample lists 200,000 to 300,000 clones; nearly 85% were seen once. The chain combines TRBV19 with TRBJ2-1; the match to TRBD1 covers 7 bases. The clonotype originates from a human donor in a cohort sampled during active COVID-19. The source material was peripheral blood. CDR3 sequence: CASSLRRGLDEQFF. CDR3 coding DNA: TGTGCCAGTAGTTTGCGTAGGGGGCTGGATGAGCAGTTCTTC.